The T cell receptor beta chain described here comes from a study of T cells after yellow fever vaccination. Study-level background: The SMART-Seq v4 Ultra Low Input method served to prepare the low-cell-number fractions.

Overall study findings and caveats: Most clones from primary vaccination resurfaced after the booster (approximately 95% CD4, approximately 88% CD8). Contaminating bulk clonotypes could be abundant in FACS-sorted repertoires.

The sample holds a few counts of this clonotype. As yet, its antigen is unknown. The CDR3 length is 13 residues. J gave up 1 base and V 5 bases, and 2 bases lay outside the gene matches. Germline V lookup: CDR1 SGHTA, CDR2 FQGNSA. In TCRdb, the 5' RACE reads were re-called with MiXCR into one record per CDR3 protein. The sample carries approximately 70,000 distinct CDR3 sequences, about 7% recorded once. This receptor was obtained from a man between 18 and 35 years old who received the YFV17D yellow fever vaccine. Source: CD8+ T cells sorted from PBMCs, taken around 45 days after the first yellow fever vaccination. The chain has TRBV7-2 and TRBJ2-7; 7 bases align to TRBD1. CDR3 loop: CASSRQGSYEQYV. CDR3 nucleotide sequence: TGTGCCAGCAGCCGACAGGGTTCCTACGAGCAGTACGTC.